Reported below is one T cell receptor (beta chain). Per the original methods: Estimates of nucleated cell counts were drawn from the amplification of reference gene primers. The repertoire was sequenced with immunoSEQ multiplex PCR; TCRdb's copy has only in-frame clones and lacks some. D and trimming were read from the DNA, whereas the V and J calls and clone size are those reported in that table. This table holds roughly 140,000 clones, roughly 90% found once. This sample is part of a study of blood T cell repertoires in COVID-19. Whole-study context: PBMCs, B-cell-depleted T cells, or T cells were the source of the cDNA or gDNA that made up the material.

This CDR3 has 14 amino acids. With V trimmed by 7 bases and J by 7 bases, 9 bases remained unmatched. The germline gives CDR1 MDHEN, CDR2 SYDVKM. This sequence was found in a man in his fifties or sixties with active or convalescent COVID-19. The sample taken for sequencing was peripheral blood. The chain combines TRBV28 with TRBJ1-5, with TRBD1 matching 8 bases. The CDR3, as DNA: TGTGCCAGCAATGAACAGGGGGAGGAACAGCCCCAGCATTTT. Encoded protein: CASNEQGEEQPQHF.